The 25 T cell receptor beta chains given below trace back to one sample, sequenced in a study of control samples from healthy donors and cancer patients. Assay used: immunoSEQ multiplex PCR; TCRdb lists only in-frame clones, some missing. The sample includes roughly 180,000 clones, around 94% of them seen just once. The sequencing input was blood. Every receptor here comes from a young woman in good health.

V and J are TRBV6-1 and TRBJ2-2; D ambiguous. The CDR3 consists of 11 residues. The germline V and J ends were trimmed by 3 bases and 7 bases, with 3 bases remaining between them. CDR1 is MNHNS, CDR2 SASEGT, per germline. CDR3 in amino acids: CASSEIGELFF. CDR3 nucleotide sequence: TGTGCCAGCAGTGAGATCGGGGAGCTGTTTTTT.

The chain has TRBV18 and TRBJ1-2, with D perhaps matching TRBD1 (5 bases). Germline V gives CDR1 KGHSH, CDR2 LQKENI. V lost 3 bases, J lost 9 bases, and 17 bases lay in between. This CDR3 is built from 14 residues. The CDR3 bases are TGTGCCAGCTCACCCGACCGAGGGGCTAGTCGCTACACCTTC. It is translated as CASSPDRGASRYTF.

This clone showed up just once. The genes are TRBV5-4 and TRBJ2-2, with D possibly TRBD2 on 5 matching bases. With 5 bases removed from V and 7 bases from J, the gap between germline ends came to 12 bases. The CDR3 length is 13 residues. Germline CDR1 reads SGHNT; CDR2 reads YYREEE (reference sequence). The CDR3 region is CASSPWAGGELFF. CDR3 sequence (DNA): TGTGCCAGCAGTCCGTGGGCGGGCGGGGAGCTGTTTTTT.

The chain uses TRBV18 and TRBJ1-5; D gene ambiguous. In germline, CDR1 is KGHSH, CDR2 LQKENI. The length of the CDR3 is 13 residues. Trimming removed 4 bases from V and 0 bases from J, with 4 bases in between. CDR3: CASSLHSNQPQHF. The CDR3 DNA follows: TGTGCCAGCTCACTCCATAGCAATCAGCCCCAGCATTTT.

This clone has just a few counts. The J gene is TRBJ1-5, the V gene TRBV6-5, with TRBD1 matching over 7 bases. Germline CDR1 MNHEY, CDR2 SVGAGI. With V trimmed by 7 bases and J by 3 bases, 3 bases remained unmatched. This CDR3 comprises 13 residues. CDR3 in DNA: TGTGCCAGCACAAGGGGGCTCAATCAGCCCCAGCATTTT. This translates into CASTRGLNQPQHF.

In DNA, the CDR3 is TGCGCCAGCAGCTTCCAGGGGTTCGATGAGCAGTTCTTC. Translation: CASSFQGFDEQFF. V and J are TRBV5-1 and TRBJ2-1; D might be TRBD1 (6 bases). Germline V gene data show CDR1 as SGHRS and CDR2 as YFSETQ. CDR3 size: 13 residues. Trimming cost V 2 bases and J 8 bases, with 11 bases left between them.

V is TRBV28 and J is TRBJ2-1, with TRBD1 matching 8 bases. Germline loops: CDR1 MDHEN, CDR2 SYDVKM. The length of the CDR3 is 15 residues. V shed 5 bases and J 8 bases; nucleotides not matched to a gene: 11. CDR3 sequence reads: CASSAVGTGDHEQFF. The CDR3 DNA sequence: TGTGCCAGCAGTGCCGTGGGGACAGGTGACCATGAGCAGTTCTTC.

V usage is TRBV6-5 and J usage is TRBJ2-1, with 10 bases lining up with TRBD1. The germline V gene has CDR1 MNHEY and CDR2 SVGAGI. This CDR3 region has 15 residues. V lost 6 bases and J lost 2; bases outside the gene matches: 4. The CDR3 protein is CASSQGQGAYNEQFF. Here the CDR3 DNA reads TGTGCCAGCAGCCAAGGACAGGGGGCCTACAATGAGCAGTTCTTC.

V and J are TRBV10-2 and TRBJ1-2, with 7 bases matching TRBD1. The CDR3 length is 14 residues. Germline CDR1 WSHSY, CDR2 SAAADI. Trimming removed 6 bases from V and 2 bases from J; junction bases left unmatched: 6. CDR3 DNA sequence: TGCGCCAGCAGACAACAGGGGACCAACTATGGCTACACCTTC. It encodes CASRQQGTNYGYTF.

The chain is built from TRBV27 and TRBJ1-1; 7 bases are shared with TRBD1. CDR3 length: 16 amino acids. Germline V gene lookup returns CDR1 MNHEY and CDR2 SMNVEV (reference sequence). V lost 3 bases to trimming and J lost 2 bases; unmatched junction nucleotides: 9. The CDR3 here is CASSLTGSGENTEAFF. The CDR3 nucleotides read TGTGCCAGCAGTTTGACAGGGAGTGGGGAAAACACTGAAGCTTTCTTT.

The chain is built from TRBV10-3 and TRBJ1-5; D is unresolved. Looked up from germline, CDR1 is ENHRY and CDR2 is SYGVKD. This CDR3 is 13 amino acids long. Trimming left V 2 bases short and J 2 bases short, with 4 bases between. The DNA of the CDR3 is TGTGCCATCAGTGAGAGCCGCAATCAGCCCCAGCATTTT. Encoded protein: CAISESRNQPQHF.

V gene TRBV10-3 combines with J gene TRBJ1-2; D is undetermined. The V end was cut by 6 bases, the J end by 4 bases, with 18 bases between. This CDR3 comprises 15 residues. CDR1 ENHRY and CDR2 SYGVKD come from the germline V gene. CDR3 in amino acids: CAISADQDGLYGYTF. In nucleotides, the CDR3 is TGTGCCATCAGCGCCGACCAGGACGGCCTCTATGGCTACACCTTC.

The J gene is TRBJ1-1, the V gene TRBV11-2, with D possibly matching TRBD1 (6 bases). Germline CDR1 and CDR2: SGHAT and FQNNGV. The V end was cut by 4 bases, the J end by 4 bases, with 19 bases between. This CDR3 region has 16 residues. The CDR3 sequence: CASSSVRGVKGTEAFF. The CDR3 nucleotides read TGTGCCAGCAGCTCCGTCAGGGGCGTTAAGGGCACTGAAGCTTTCTTT.

DNA for the CDR3: TGTGCCAGTAGCAGCGGGAGGGCAGCAGATACGCAGTATTTT. Translated: CASSSGRAADTQYF. The chain is built from TRBV19 and TRBJ2-3, with 10 bases lining up with TRBD2. The V gene end was trimmed by 6 bases and the J gene end by 4 bases; junction bases not matched to a gene: 4. Germline CDR1 LNHDA, CDR2 SQIVND (reference sequence). The CDR3 is made up of 14 amino acids.

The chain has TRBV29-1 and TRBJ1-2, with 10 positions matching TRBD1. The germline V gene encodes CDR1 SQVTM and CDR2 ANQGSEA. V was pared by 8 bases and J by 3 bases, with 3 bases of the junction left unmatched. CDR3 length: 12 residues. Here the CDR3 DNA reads TGCAGCACTGGGACAGGGGACTATGGCTACACCTTC. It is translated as CSTGTGDYGYTF. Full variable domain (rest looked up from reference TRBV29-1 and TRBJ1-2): SAVISQKPSRDICQRGTSLTIQCQVDSQVTMMFWYRQQPGQSLTLIATANQGSEATYESGFVIDKFPISRPNLTFSTLTVSNMSPEDSSIYLCSTGTGDYGYTFGSGTRLTVV.

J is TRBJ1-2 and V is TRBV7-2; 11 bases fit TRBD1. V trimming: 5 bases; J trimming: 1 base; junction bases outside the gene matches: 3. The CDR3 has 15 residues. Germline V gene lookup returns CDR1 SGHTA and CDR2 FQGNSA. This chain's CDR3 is CASSRGTGGNYGYTF. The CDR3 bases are TGTGCCAGCAGCAGGGGGACAGGGGGTAACTATGGCTACACCTTC. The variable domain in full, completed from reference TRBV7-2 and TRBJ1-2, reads GAGVSQSPSNKVTEKGKDVELRCDPISGHTALYWYRQSLGQGLEFLIYFQGNSAPDKSGLPSDRFSAERTGGSVSTLTIQRTQQEDSAVYLCASSRGTGGNYGYTFGSGTRLTVV.

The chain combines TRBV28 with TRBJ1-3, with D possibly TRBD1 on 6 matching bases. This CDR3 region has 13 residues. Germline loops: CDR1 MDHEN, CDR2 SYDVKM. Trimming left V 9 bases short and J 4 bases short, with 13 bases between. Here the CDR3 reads CASNQGLGNTIYF. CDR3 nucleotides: TGTGCCAGTAACCAGGGGCTCGGAAACACCATATATTTT.

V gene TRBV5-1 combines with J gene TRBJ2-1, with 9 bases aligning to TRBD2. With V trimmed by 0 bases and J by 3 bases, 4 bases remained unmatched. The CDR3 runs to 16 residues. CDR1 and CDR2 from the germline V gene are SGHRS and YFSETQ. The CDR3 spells CASSLGGAGGYNEQFF. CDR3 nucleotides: TGCGCCAGCAGCTTGGGGGGAGCGGGAGGCTACAATGAGCAGTTCTTC.

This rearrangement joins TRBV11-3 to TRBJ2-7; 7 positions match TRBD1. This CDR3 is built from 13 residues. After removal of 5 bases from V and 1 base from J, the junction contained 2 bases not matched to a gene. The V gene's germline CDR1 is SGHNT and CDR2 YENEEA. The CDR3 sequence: CASSVGQSYEQYF. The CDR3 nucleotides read TGTGCCAGCAGCGTGGGACAGTCCTACGAGCAGTACTTC.

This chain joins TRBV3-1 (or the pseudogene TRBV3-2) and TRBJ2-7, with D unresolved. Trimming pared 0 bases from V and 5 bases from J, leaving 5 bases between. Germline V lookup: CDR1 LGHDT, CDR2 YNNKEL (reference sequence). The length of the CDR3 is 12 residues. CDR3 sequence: CASSQEHDEQYF. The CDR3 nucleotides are TGTGCCAGCAGCCAAGAGCACGACGAGCAGTACTTC.

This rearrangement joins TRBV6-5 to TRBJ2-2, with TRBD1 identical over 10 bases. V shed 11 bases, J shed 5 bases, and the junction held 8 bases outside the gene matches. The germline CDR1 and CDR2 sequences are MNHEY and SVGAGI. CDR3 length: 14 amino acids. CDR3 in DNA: TGTGCCGGACGGAGGACAGGGGGGACCGGGGAGCTGTTTTTT. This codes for CAGRRTGGTGELFF.

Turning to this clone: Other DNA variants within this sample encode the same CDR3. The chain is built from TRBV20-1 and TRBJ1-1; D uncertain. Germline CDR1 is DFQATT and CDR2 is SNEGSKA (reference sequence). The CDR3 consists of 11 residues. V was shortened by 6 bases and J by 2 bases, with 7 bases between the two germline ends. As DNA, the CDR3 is TGCAGTGCGAGAAGTAACACTGAAGCTTTCTTT. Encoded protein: CSARSNTEAFF.

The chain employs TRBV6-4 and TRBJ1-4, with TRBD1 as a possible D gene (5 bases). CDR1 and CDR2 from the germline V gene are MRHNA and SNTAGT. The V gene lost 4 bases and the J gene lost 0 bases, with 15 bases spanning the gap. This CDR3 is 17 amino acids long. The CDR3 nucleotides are TGTGCCAGCAGTGCCCGGGACGCAGTTGCAACTAATGAAAAACTGTTTTTT. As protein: CASSARDAVATNEKLFF.

The CDR3 DNA follows: TGTGCCAGTAGTATGGTGACCTCTGGAAACACCATATATTTT. Residues: CASSMVTSGNTIYF. The chain has TRBV19 and TRBJ1-3, with unresolved D. V was cut by 3 bases and J by 0 bases, with 6 bases left in between. The length of the CDR3 is 14 residues. Germline CDR1 is LNHDA and CDR2 is SQIVND (reference sequence). The whole variable domain, remainder taken from reference TRBV19 and TRBJ1-3, is DGGITQSPKYLFRKEGQNVTLSCEQNLNHDAMYWYRQDPGQGLRLIYYSQIVNDFQKGDIAEGYSVSREKKESFPLTVTSAQKNPTAFYLCASSMVTSGNTIYFGEGSWLTVV.

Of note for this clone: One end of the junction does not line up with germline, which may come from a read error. CDR3 sequence reads: CASSVFRNAEAFF. DNA of the CDR3: TGTGCCAGCAGTGTGTTTAGGAACGCTGAAGCTTTCTTT. The chain couples TRBV2 to TRBJ1-1, with D uncertain. Germline V CDR1 and CDR2: SNHLY, FYNNEI. This CDR3 is built from 13 residues.